This is a list of T cell receptor beta chains from one sample in a study of PD-L1 blockade in urothelial cancer. Sequencing used immunoSEQ multiplex PCR; TCRdb keeps in-frame clones, though not all of them. The table includes some 40,000 clones, 91% detected once. The sample was PBMCs, taken around atezolizumab (anti-PD-L1) treatment. Receptors originate from a man in his 70s with urothelial cancer. The CDR3 runs from the conserved cysteine through the conserved F or W. A D gene is named only where the DNA matches it firmly. Clone size appears in some rows only: once, few, many, or a class for an expanded clone.

>.|TRBV28|TRBJ2-7|.
TGTGCCAGCATAGGAGGAACCTACGAGCAGTACTTC
CASIGGTYEQYF
>TRBD2|TRBV29-1|TRBJ2-5|.
TGCAGCGTTGAAGATCGGGGGGAAGAGACCCAGTACTTC
CSVEDRGEETQYF
>.|TRBV4-1|TRBJ1-1|.
TGCGCCAGCAGCCAAGTGCTAGGACGGGAAAATAATGAAGCTTTCTTT
CASSQVLGRENNEAFF
>.|TRBV10-3|TRBJ2-1|.
TGTGCCATCAGTGAGTTGAAGTTGGGACTTGAGCAGTTCTTC
CAISELKLGLEQFF
>.|TRBV19|TRBJ2-2|.
TGTGCCAGTCATGGCGCGGCAAACACCGGGGAGCTGTTTTTT
CASHGAANTGELFF
>TRBD2|TRBV11-2|TRBJ2-5|.
TGTGCCAGCAGCGTCTCCGGGACTAGCGGGAGCGGAGCCCAGTACTTC
CASSVSGTSGSGAQYF
>.|TRBV5-1|TRBJ1-2|.
TGCGCCAGCAGCTTTGGGTCACAGGGTGAAGGCTACACCTTC
CASSFGSQGEGYTF
>TRBD2|TRBV12-5|TRBJ2-2|.
TGTGCTAGTGGTCCCCACTCGGGGAGGGTAGACACCGGGGAGCTGTTTTTT
CASGPHSGRVDTGELFF
>.|TRBV4-2|TRBJ2-3|.
TGTGCCAGCAGCCAAGTCCACGGCGGAGACCCCACAGATACGCAGTATTTT
CASSQVHGGDPTDTQYF
>.|TRBV10-1|TRBJ2-3|.
TGCGCCAGCAGTAATAGTCGGAGGACAGATACGCAGTATTTT
CASSNSRRTDTQYF
>.|TRBV5-1|TRBJ2-7|once
TGCGCCAGCAGCCAGACAGGTACTGGCGAGCAGTACTTC
CASSQTGTGEQYF
>TRBD1|TRBV6-5|TRBJ2-2|.
TGTGCCAGCAGTTACTCGGACAGGGGTTGGCGGGAGCTGTTTTTT
CASSYSDRGWRELFF
>TRBD1|TRBV19|TRBJ2-5|.
TGTGCCAGTAGAAGTGGAAGGACAGGTCCCCAAGAGACCCAGTACTTC
CASRSGRTGPQETQYF
>.|TRBV19|TRBJ1-5|.
TGTGCCAGTAGGAACCAGGCCACGACCCGGTCCTTATACAATCAGCCCCAGCATTTT
CASRNQATTRSLYNQPQHF
>.|TRBV6-1|TRBJ2-1|.
TGTGCCAGCAGTGAAACCCGTCGAGTTTACAATGAGCAGTTCTTC
CASSETRRVYNEQFF
>.|TRBV30|TRBJ2-7|.
TGTGCCTGGAGTGCGGGGGGCTTGAGGGGGGAGCAGTACTTC
CAWSAGGLRGEQYF
>.|TRBV28|TRBJ1-2|.
TGTGCCAGCAGTTTAAGGAGGGAAGGGGTAGTCTACTATGGCTACACCTTC
CASSLRREGVVYYGYTF
>.|TRBV6-5|TRBJ2-7|.
TGTGCCAGCAGGAGAGAGGGCAACTACGAGCAGTACTTC
CASRREGNYEQYF
>TRBD1|TRBV29-1|TRBJ2-1|.
TGCAGCTTCGGACAGGGGGCGTACAATGAGCAGTTCTTC
CSFGQGAYNEQFF
>.|TRBV28|TRBJ1-2|.
TGTGCCAGCACTGGGAGCCCAGGCTACTATGGCTACACCTTC
CASTGSPGYYGYTF
>TRBD2|TRBV19|TRBJ2-1|.
TGTGCCAGTAGTAGGCGGGAGGGTGATGAGCAGTTCTTC
CASSRREGDEQFF
>TRBD1|TRBV10-2|TRBJ2-7|.
TGCGCCAGCAGTGCCAGGGGGAATTCCTACGAGCAGTACTTC
CASSARGNSYEQYF
>.|TRBV27|TRBJ2-7|.
TGTGCCAGCAGTTCCGCGGGATACGAGCAGTACTTC
CASSSAGYEQYF
>TRBD1|TRBV5-1|TRBJ2-5|.
TGCGCCAGCAGCCCCAAAGACAGGGGGTCAAAGACCCAGTACTTC
CASSPKDRGSKTQYF
>TRBD1|TRBV19|TRBJ1-5|.
TGTGCCAGTAGTATAGCTGGAGGACAGGGCGCGAACCAGCCCCAGCATTTT
CASSIAGGQGANQPQHF
>.|TRBV5-1|TRBJ2-2|.
TGCGCCAGCAGTGAGCAGGACACCGGGGAGCTGTTTTTT
CASSEQDTGELFF
>TRBD1|TRBV19|TRBJ1-1|.
TGTGCCAGTAGTATGACAGGGGCTGAAGCTTTCTTT
CASSMTGAEAFF
>TRBD1|TRBV2|TRBJ2-7|.
TGTGCCAGCAGAACTCCAGAACAGGGGCACGAGCAGTACTTC
CASRTPEQGHEQYF
>TRBD1|TRBV27|TRBJ1-1|.
TGTGCCAGCAGTCGACGTGGGGTGGGGACAGTGAACACTGAAGCTTTCTTT
CASSRRGVGTVNTEAFF
>TRBD2|TRBV5-1|TRBJ2-7|few
TGCGCCAGCAGCCTGACGACTAGCGGGATTGGCGAGCAGTACTTC
CASSLTTSGIGEQYF
>.|TRBV7-3|TRBJ2-2|.
TGTGCCAGCAGCGCCCAGGGACAGAACACCGGGGAGCTGTTTTTT
CASSAQGQNTGELFF
>TRBD2|TRBV7-9|TRBJ2-3|.
TGTGCCAGCAGCTTAGTTAGCGGGATGAACACAGATACGCAGTATTTT
CASSLVSGMNTDTQYF